The 28 T cell receptor beta chains below all came from one sample that was sequenced in a study of T cells in narcolepsy. The repertoire was sequenced with immunoSEQ multiplex PCR; TCRdb's copy has only in-frame clones and lacks some. The table lists 25,000 to 30,000 clones, over 75% of them singletons. Sequencing was carried out using memory (CD45RA-) CD4+ T cells from blood. Receptors originate from a human donor in good health.

The genes are TRBV7-3 and TRBJ1-1; D unresolved. In germline, CDR1 is SGHTA, CDR2 FQGTGA. Trimming stripped 5 bases from V and 4 bases from J, with 14 bases between. CDR3 length: 14 amino acids. The CDR3 DNA sequence: TGTGCCAGCAGCCTCCCGACGGCCAGCACTGAAGCTTTCTTT. Encoded protein: CASSLPTASTEAFF.

This chain links TRBV11-2 with TRBJ1-6, with 9 bases matching TRBD1. The CDR3 is 16 amino acids. Germline trimming cut 2 bases from V and 7 bases from J; bases unmatched to any gene: 6. Germline lookup yields CDR1 SGHAT and CDR2 FQNNGV. The CDR3 DNA reads TGTGCCAGCAGCTTACCACAGGGGGCTGGCAATTCACCCCTCCACTTT. Encoded protein: CASSLPQGAGNSPLHF. The full variable domain, its missing parts supplied by reference TRBV11-2 and TRBJ1-6, is EAGVAQSPRYKIIEKRQSVAFWCNPISGHATLYWYQQILGQGPKLLIQFQNNGVVDDSQLPKDRFSAERLKGVDSTLKIQPAKLEDSAVYLCASSLPQGAGNSPLHFGNGTRLTVT.

This sequence joins TRBV19 and TRBJ1-5, with D tentatively TRBD1 (6 bases). The V gene lost 6 bases and the J gene lost 7 bases, with 22 bases spanning the gap. This CDR3 spans 16 amino acids. In germline, CDR1 is LNHDA, CDR2 SQIVND (reference sequence). In nucleotides, the CDR3 is TGTGCCAGTAGGATACGAGGGGGGGCACATGGGCAGCCCCAGCATTTT. As protein: CASRIRGGAHGQPQHF.

V gene TRBV2 combines with J gene TRBJ2-5; tentatively, D is TRBD1 (6 bases). V was trimmed by 6 bases and J by 3 bases, leaving 14 bases between them. This CDR3 comprises 14 residues. Germline values: CDR1 SNHLY, CDR2 FYNNEI. The CDR3 nucleotides are TGTGCCAGCAGAGGACAGCGGATAGAAGAGACCCAGTACTTC. It encodes CASRGQRIEETQYF.

The chain carries TRBV18 and TRBJ1-5; D not resolved. The germline CDR1 and CDR2 sequences are KGHSH and LQKENI. V lost 2 bases and J lost 3, with 11 bases in between. The CDR3 runs 15 residues. The CDR3 bases are TGTGCCAGCTCACCAACCGGCTTTTACAATCAGCCCCAGCATTTT. It codes for CASSPTGFYNQPQHF.

This clone appeared a few times. The chain couples TRBV21-1 to TRBJ1-1; the table calls TRBD1, which could not be checked here. TRBV21-1 is a known pseudogene. This CDR3 region has 16 residues. CDR3 amino acids: CASWSCGTGDYTEAFF. For the CDR3, the DNA is TGTGCCAGCTGGTCTTGCGGGACAGGTGACTACACTGAAGCTTTCTTT.

The V gene is TRBV9, the J gene TRBJ1-1; D gene ambiguous. The V end was cut by 0 bases, the J end by 1 base, with 7 bases between. This CDR3 spans 14 amino acids. Germline V gene data show CDR1 as SGDLS and CDR2 as YYNGEE. The CDR3 sequence is CASSVGRWNTEAFF. DNA for the CDR3: TGTGCCAGCAGCGTAGGCCGGTGGAACACTGAAGCTTTCTTT.

The chain has TRBV19 and TRBJ2-7, with TRBD1 matching 7 bases. The CDR3 sequence is 16 residues long. J lost 3 bases, V lost 4 bases, and 12 bases had no gene match. Germline CDR1 is LNHDA and CDR2 is SQIVND (reference sequence). The CDR3 region is CASSRGDSGHRYEQYF. The CDR3 DNA reads TGTGCCAGTAGTAGAGGGGACAGTGGGCATCGCTACGAGCAGTACTTC.

This clone was recorded a few times. DNA of the CDR3: TGTGCCAGCAGCCGGGTAGGGACAGGGATCGTCGAGCAGTACTTC. Protein: CASSRVGTGIVEQYF. The chain carries TRBV5-4 and TRBJ2-7; TRBD1 matches 9 bases. This CDR3 is built from 15 residues. V gave up 4 bases and J gave up 6 bases; unmatched junction bases: 11. The germline CDR1 and CDR2 sequences are SGHNT and YYREEE (reference sequence).

This clone was observed a few times. This chain links TRBV6-6 with TRBJ1-2; D possibly corresponds to TRBD1 (6 bases). Trimming left V 0 bases short and J 8 bases short, with 10 bases between. CDR3 length: 13 residues. Germline V gene sequence: CDR1 MNHNY, CDR2 SVGAGI (reference sequence). The CDR3 nucleotides read TGTGCCAGCAGTTACTCGGGGGGCTGGGGCTACACCTTC. Its protein is CASSYSGGWGYTF.

The V call is TRBV19, the J call TRBJ2-5, with D perhaps TRBD1 (6 bases). The CDR3 consists of 16 residues. CDR1 LNHDA and CDR2 SQIVND come from the germline V gene (reference sequence). The V gene lost 5 bases and the J gene lost 5 bases, with 21 bases spanning the gap. The CDR3 sequence is CASSAPRDTPGETQYF. The DNA of the CDR3 is TGTGCCAGTAGTGCTCCCCGGGACACCCCAGGGGAGACCCAGTACTTC.

The J gene is TRBJ2-7, the V gene TRBV9, with 13 nucleotides matching TRBD2. With 4 bases clipped from V and 6 bases from J, the junction kept 4 bases outside the gene matches. Germline CDR1 reads SGDLS; CDR2 reads YYNGEE. The CDR3 sequence is 14 residues long. CDR3 in DNA: TGTGCCAGCAGCTCGAGGACTAGCGGGAGCGAGCAGTACTTC. The encoded protein is CASSSRTSGSEQYF.

The chain combines TRBV19 with TRBJ1-1; TRBD1 aligns across 7 bases. The germline V gene has CDR1 LNHDA and CDR2 SQIVND (reference sequence). The CDR3 runs to 20 residues. V lost 0 bases and J lost 2; bases outside the gene matches: 18. CDR3 DNA: TGTGCCAGTAGTATAGATTTTTCGGAGAACAGGGGAATATTCAACACTGAAGCTTTCTTT. Amino acid sequence: CASSIDFSENRGIFNTEAFF.

The chain combines TRBV5-1 with TRBJ2-3; possibly TRBD2 for D (6 bases). This CDR3 is built from 15 residues. The germline V gene encodes CDR1 SGHRS and CDR2 YFSETQ. V was cut by 4 bases and J by 0 bases, with 12 bases left in between. CDR3 protein: CASSLGTPSTDTQYF. CDR3 bases: TGCGCCAGCAGCCTAGGGACTCCAAGCACAGATACGCAGTATTTT.

The J gene is TRBJ2-3, the V gene TRBV19, with 7 bases aligning to TRBD1. Germline CDR1 and CDR2: LNHDA and SQIVND (reference sequence). The junction had 11 bases not matched to a gene; V was cut back by 5 bases and J by 0 bases. The CDR3 extends over 17 amino acids. The CDR3 region is CASSGTDRALSTDTQYF. CDR3 sequence (DNA): TGTGCCAGTAGTGGGACCGACAGGGCCCTAAGCACAGATACGCAGTATTTT.

J is TRBJ2-3 and V is TRBV2; 7 bases agree with TRBD1. The CDR3 spans 15 residues. Trimming removed 8 bases from V and 5 bases from J; junction bases left unmatched: 13. Germline CDR1 SNHLY, CDR2 FYNNEI. CDR3 DNA sequence: TGTGCCAGCGGACAGGCCAAGCCCTCAGGAGATACGCAGTATTTT. Residues: CASGQAKPSGDTQYF.

This clone was observed a handful of times. The chain uses TRBV19 and TRBJ1-1; unclear D gene. The ends were cut back, 4 bases at V and 4 bases at J, with 13 bases in the middle. Germline V lookup: CDR1 LNHDA, CDR2 SQIVND (reference sequence). This CDR3 region has 14 residues. The CDR3 loop reads CASSTGVRGTEAFF. The CDR3 bases are TGTGCCAGTAGTACGGGCGTCAGAGGCACTGAAGCTTTCTTT.

A few counts support this clone. The chain joins TRBV14 to TRBJ2-7, with D unresolved. Germline lookup yields CDR1 SGHDN and CDR2 FVKESK. V dropped 2 bases and J dropped 7 bases, with 12 bases sitting between them. The length of the CDR3 is 13 residues. This CDR3 reads CASSQTRLGEQYF. The CDR3 DNA sequence: TGTGCCAGCAGCCAAACGAGGCTCGGGGAGCAGTACTTC.

The gene calls are TRBV15 and TRBJ1-1; D gene ambiguous. Per germline, CDR1 LNHNV and CDR2 YYDKDF (reference sequence). V was shortened by 4 bases and J by 3 bases, with 6 bases between the two germline ends. The CDR3 contains 12 residues. The CDR3: CATSTGYTEAFF. The CDR3, as DNA: TGTGCCACCAGCACGGGCTACACTGAAGCTTTCTTT.

This rearrangement joins TRBV6-1 to TRBJ1-2; D is unresolved. Trimming took off 5 bases at V and 2 bases at J, with 12 bases between the two ends. CDR3 size: 14 residues. Germline V gene sequence: CDR1 MNHNS, CDR2 SASEGT. CDR3 DNA: TGTGCCAGCAGTTCAACTCTGAAAAACTATGGCTACACCTTC. It codes for CASSSTLKNYGYTF.

The genes are TRBV29-1 and TRBJ2-1; D may be TRBD2 (5 bases). The CDR3 contains 12 residues. CDR1 is SQVTM and CDR2 is ANQGSEA in the germline V gene. The V gene lost 7 bases and the J gene lost 3 bases, with 10 bases spanning the gap. The CDR3 bases are TGCAGCGGGACTCAGGACTACAATGAGCAGTTCTTC. Translating it yields CSGTQDYNEQFF.

CDR3 region: CASSLEVLAGDPDTQYF. CDR3 nucleotides: TGCGCCAGCAGCTTGGAAGTTCTAGCGGGAGATCCAGATACGCAGTATTTT. This chain links TRBV5-1 with TRBJ2-3; 10 bases line up with TRBD2. Trimming cost V 0 bases and J 4 bases; bases outside gene matches: 8. Germline V gives CDR1 SGHRS, CDR2 YFSETQ. The CDR3 runs to 17 residues.

V is TRBV25-1 and J is TRBJ1-2; TRBD1 matches 8 bases. V was clipped by 6 bases and J by 6 bases; unmatched bases: 6. From germline, CDR1 is MGHDK and CDR2 SYGVNS. The CDR3 is made up of 13 amino acids. The CDR3 spells CASRPTGVHGYTF. The CDR3 coding sequence is TGTGCCAGCAGGCCGACAGGGGTCCATGGCTACACCTTC.

V and J are TRBV11-2 and TRBJ2-5; no firm D call. The CDR3 has 13 amino acids. Germline CDR1 and CDR2: SGHAT and FQNNGV. The ends were cut back, 5 bases at V and 0 bases at J, with 7 bases in the middle. CDR3 protein: CASSAYYQETQYF. The CDR3 DNA sequence: TGTGCCAGCAGCGCCTATTACCAAGAGACCCAGTACTTC.

The chain recombines TRBV18 with TRBJ2-7; TRBD1 might be the D (6 bases). The germline V gene encodes CDR1 KGHSH and CDR2 LQKENI. This CDR3 has 14 amino acids. V shed 1 base and J shed 1 base, with 8 bases lying between them. CDR3 sequence (DNA): TGTGCCAGCTCACCACAGGACAGTTCCTACGAGCAGTACTTC. Amino acid sequence: CASSPQDSSYEQYF.

This sequence joins TRBV6-1 and TRBJ1-4; 7 nucleotides match TRBD1. Germline-derived CDR1 and CDR2 are MNHNS and SASEGT. The CDR3 has 15 residues. The V gene end was trimmed by 2 bases and the J gene end by 8 bases; junction bases not matched to a gene: 8. DNA for the CDR3: TGTGCCAGCAGTGAACCCGGCAGGGGGGTCGAAAAACTGTTTTTT. Protein product: CASSEPGRGVEKLFF.

The V call is TRBV4-3, the J call TRBJ2-6, with 7 bases fitting TRBD1. V shed 2 bases and J 0 bases; nucleotides not matched to a gene: 4. This CDR3 is 17 amino acids long. CDR1 is LGHNA and CDR2 is YSLEER in the germline V gene. The DNA of the CDR3 is TGCGCCAGCAGCCAAACAGGGACAGTCTCTGGGGCCAACGTCCTGACTTTC. Translated: CASSQTGTVSGANVLTF.

The chain has TRBV4-3 and TRBJ2-3, with TRBD2 matching 8 bases. The CDR3 length is 15 residues. V lost 4 bases and J lost 4; bases outside the gene matches: 7. CDR1 and CDR2 (germline): LGHNA, YSLEER. CDR3: CASSPGLGLADTQYF. The CDR3 region has the DNA TGCGCCAGCAGCCCGGGACTAGGTCTTGCAGATACGCAGTATTTT.